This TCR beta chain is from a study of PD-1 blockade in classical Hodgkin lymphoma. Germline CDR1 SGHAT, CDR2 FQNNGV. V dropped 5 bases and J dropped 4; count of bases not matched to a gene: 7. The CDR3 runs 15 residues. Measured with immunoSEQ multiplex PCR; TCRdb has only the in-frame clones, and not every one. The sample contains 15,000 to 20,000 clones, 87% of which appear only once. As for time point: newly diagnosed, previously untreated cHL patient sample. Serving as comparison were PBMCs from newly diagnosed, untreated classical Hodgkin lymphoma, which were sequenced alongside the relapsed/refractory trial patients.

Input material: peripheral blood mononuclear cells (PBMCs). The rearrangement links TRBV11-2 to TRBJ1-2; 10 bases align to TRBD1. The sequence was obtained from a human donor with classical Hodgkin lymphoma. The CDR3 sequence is CASSTGTGEGYGYTF. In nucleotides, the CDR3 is TGTGCCAGCAGCACCGGGACAGGGGAAGGCTATGGCTACACCTTC.